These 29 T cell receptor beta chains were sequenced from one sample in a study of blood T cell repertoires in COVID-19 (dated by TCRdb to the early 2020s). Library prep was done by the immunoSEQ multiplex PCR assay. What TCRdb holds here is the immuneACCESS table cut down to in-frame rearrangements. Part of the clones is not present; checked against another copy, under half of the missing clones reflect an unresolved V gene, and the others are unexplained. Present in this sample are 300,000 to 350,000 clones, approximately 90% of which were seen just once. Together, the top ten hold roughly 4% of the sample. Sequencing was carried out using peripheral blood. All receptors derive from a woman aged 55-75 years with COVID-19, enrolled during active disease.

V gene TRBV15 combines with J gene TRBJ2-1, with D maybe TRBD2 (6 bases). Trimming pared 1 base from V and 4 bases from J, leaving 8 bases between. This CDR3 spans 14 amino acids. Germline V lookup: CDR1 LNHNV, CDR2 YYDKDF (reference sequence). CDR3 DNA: TGTGCCACCAGCAGAGCTGGGACTTACAATGAGCAGTTCTTC. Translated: CATSRAGTYNEQFF.

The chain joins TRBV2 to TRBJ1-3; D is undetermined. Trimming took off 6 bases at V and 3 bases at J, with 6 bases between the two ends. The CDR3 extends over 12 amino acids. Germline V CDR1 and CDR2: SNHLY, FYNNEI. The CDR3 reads CASRPDGNTIYF. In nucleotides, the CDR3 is TGTGCCAGCAGGCCAGATGGAAACACCATATATTTT.

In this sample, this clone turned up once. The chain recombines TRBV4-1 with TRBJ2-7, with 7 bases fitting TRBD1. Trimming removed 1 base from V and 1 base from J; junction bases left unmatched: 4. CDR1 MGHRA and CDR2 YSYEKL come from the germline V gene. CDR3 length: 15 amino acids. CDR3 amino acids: CASSQAGTDSYEQYF. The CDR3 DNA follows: TGCGCCAGCAGCCAAGCCGGGACAGATTCCTACGAGCAGTACTTC.

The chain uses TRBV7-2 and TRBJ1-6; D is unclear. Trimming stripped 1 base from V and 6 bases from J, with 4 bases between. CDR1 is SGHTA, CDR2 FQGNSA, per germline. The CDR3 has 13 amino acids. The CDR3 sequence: CASSLDRNSPLHF. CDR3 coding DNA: TGTGCCAGCAGCTTAGATCGTAATTCACCCCTCCACTTT. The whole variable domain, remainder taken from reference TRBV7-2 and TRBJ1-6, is GAGVSQSPSNKVTEKGKDVELRCDPISGHTALYWYRQSLGQGLEFLIYFQGNSAPDKSGLPSDRFSAERTGGSVSTLTIQRTQQEDSAVYLCASSLDRNSPLHFGNGTRLTVT.

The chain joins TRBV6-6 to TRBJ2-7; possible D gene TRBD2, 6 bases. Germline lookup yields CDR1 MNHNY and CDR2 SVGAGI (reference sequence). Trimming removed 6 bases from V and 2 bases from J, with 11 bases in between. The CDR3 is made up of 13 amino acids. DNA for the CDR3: TGTGCCAGCAGGGGCGGGATGACCTACGAGCAGTACTTC. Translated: CASRGGMTYEQYF.

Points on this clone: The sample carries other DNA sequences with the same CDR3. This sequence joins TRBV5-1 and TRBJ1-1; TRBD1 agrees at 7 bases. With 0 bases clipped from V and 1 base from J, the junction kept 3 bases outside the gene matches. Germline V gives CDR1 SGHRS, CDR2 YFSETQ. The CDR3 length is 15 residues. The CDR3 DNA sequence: TGCGCCAGCAGCTTGGCAGGGGGGTCGAACACTGAAGCTTTCTTT. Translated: CASSLAGGSNTEAFF.

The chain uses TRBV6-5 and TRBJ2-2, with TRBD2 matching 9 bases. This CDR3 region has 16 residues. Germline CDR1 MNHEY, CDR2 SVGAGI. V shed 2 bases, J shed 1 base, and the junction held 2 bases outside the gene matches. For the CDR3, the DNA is TGTGCCAGCAGTTACGAAGCGGGGGGGAACACCGGGGAGCTGTTTTTT. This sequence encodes CASSYEAGGNTGELFF.

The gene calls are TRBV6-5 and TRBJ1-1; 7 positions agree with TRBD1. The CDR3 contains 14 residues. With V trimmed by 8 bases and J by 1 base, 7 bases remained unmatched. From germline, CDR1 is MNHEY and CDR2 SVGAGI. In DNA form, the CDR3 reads TGTGCCAGCCGACAGGGACCCAAGAACACTGAAGCTTTCTTT. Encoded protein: CASRQGPKNTEAFF.

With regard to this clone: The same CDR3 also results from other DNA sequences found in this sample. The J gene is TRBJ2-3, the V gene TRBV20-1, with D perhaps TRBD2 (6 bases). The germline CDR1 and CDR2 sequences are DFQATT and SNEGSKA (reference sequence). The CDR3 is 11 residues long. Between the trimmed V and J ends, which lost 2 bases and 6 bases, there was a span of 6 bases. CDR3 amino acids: CSARRGDTQYF. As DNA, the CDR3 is TGCAGTGCTAGACGGGGGGATACGCAGTATTTT.

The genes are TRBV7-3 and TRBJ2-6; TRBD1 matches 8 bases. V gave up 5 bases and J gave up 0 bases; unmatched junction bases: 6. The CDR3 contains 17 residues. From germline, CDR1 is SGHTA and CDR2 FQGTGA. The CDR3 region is CASSRGQGTSGANVLTF. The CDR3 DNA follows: TGTGCCAGCAGCCGCGGACAGGGAACCTCTGGGGCCAACGTCCTGACTTTC.

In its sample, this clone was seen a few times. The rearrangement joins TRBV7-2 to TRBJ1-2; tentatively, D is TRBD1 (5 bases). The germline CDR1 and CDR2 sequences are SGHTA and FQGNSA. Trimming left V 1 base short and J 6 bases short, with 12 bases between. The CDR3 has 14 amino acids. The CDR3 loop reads CASSLETGLNGYTF. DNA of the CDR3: TGTGCCAGCAGCTTAGAAACAGGATTAAATGGCTACACCTTC.

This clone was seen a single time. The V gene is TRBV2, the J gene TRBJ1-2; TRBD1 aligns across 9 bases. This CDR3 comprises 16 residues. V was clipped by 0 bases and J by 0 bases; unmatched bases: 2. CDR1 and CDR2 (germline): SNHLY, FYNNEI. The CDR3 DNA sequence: TGTGCCAGCAGTGAAGCAAGGACAGGGGCTAACTATGGCTACACCTTC. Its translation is CASSEARTGANYGYTF.

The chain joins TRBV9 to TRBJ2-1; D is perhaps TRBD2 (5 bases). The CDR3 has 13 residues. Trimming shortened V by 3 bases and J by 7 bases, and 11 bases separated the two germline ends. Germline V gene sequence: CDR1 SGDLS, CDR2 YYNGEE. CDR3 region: CASSAGIQNEQFF. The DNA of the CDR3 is TGTGCCAGCAGCGCCGGGATCCAAAATGAGCAGTTCTTC.

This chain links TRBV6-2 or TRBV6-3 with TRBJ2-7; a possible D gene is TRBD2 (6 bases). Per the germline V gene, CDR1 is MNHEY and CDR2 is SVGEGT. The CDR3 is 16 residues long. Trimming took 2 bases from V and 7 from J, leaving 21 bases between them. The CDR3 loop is CASSYRGERASGEQYF. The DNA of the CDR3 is TGTGCCAGCAGTTACAGGGGCGAGCGGGCCTCGGGGGAGCAGTACTTC.

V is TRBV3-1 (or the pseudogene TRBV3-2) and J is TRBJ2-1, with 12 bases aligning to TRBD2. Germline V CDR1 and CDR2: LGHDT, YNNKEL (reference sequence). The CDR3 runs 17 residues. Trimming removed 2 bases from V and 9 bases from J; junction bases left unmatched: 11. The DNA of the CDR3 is TGTGCCAGCAGCCAACTAGCGGGGGGGCCGAGTTTCATTGAGCAGTTCTTC. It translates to CASSQLAGGPSFIEQFF.

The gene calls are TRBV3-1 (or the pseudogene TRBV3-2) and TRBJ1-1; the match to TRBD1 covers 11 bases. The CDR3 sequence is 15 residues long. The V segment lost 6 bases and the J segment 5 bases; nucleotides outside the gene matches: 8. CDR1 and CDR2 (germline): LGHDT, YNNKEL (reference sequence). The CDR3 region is CASSYGQGARTEAFF. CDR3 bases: TGTGCCAGCAGTTACGGACAGGGGGCGCGAACTGAAGCTTTCTTT.

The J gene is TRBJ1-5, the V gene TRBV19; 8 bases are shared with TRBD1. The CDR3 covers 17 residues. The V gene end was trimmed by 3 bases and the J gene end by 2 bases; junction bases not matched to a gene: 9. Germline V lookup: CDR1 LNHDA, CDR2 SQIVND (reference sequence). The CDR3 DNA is TGTGCCAGTAGTATCCCGCGGGGGACAGGCCGCAATCAGCCCCAGCATTTT. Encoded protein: CASSIPRGTGRNQPQHF.

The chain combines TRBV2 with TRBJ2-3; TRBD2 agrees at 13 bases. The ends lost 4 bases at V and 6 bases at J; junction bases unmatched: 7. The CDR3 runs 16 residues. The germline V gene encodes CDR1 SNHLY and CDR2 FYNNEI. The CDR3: CASSALGLAGADTQYF. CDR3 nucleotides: TGTGCCAGCAGTGCCCTAGGACTAGCGGGGGCCGATACGCAGTATTTT.

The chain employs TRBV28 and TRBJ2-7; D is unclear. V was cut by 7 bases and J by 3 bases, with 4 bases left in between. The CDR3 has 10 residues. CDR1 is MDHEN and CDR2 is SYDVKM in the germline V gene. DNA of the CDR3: TGTGCCAGCAAGCGCTACGAGCAGTACTTC. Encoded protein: CASKRYEQYF.

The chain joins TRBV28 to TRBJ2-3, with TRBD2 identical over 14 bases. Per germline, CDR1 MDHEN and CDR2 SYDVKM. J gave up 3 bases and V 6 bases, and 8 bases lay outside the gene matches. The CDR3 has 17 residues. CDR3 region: CASSSGLAGGRTDTQYF. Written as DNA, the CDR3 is TGTGCCAGCAGCTCCGGACTAGCGGGGGGTCGTACAGATACGCAGTATTTT.

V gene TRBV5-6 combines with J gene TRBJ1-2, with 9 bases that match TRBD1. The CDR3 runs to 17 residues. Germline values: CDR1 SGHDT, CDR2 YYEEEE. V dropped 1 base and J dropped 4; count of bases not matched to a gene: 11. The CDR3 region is CASSLLGQGSFSYGYTF. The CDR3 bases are TGTGCCAGCAGCTTGCTGGGACAGGGATCTTTTAGCTATGGCTACACCTTC.

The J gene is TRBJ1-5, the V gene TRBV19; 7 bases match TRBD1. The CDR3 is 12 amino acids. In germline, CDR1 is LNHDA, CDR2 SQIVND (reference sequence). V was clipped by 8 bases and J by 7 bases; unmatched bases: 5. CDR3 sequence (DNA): TGTGCCAGTGTACAGGGGTGGCAGCCCCAGCATTTT. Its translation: CASVQGWQPQHF.

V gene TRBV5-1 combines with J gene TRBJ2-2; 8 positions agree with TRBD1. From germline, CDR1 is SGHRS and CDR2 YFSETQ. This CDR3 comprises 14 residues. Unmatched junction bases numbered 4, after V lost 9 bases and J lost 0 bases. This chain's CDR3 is CATRQGPNTGELFF. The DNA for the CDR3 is TGCGCCACCCGACAGGGGCCGAACACCGGGGAGCTGTTTTTT.

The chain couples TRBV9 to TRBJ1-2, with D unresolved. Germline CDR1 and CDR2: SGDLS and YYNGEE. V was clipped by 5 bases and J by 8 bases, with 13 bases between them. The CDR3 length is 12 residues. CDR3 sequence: CASSIGSLGYTF. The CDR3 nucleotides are TGTGCCAGCAGTATTGGGAGCTTGGGCTACACCTTC.

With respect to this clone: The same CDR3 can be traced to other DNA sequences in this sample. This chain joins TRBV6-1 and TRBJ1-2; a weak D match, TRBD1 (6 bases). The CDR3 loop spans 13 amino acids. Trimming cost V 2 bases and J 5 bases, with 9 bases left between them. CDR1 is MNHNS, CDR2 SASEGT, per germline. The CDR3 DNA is TGTGCCAGCAGTGAAAGGGACATTTATGGCTACACCTTC. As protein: CASSERDIYGYTF.

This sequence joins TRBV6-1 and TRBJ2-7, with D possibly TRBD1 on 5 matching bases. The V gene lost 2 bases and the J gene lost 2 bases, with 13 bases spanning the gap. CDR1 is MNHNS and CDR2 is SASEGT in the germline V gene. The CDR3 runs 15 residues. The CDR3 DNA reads TGTGCCAGCAGTGAAACAGGCGCCCCCACCTACGAGCAGTACTTC. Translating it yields CASSETGAPTYEQYF.

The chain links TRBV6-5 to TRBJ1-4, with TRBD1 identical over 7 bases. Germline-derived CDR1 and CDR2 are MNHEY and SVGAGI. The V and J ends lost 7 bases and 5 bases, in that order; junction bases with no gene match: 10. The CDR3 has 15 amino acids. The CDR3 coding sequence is TGTGCCAGCACGGCCTTAAGGGGGCGAAATGAAAAACTGTTTTTT. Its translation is CASTALRGRNEKLFF.

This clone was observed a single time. The CDR3 DNA is TGCGCCAGCAGCTCCTCCCTTAAGACTAGCGGGGGGGCTAATGAGCAGTTCTTC. Translation: CASSSSLKTSGGANEQFF. This rearrangement joins TRBV5-1 to TRBJ2-1; TRBD2 matches 14 bases. V gave up 3 bases and J gave up 7 bases; unmatched junction bases: 12. CDR3 length equals 18 residues. Germline V CDR1 and CDR2: SGHRS, YFSETQ.

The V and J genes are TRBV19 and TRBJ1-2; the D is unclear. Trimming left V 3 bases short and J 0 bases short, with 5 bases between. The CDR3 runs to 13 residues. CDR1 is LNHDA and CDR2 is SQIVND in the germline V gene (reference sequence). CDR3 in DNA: TGTGCCAGTAGTATCGGAGCTAACTATGGCTACACCTTC. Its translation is CASSIGANYGYTF. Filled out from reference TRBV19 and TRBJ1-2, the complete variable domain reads DGGITQSPKYLFRKEGQNVTLSCEQNLNHDAMYWYRQDPGQGLRLIYYSQIVNDFQKGDIAEGYSVSREKKESFPLTVTSAQKNPTAFYLCASSIGANYGYTFGSGTRLTVV.